The clone carrying this TCR beta chain was detected ten times or more. Arm-PCR of CDR3 regions with iRepertoire HTBI primers generated TCR beta libraries. TCRdb redid the calling of the multiplex PCR reads with MiXCR, one entry per CDR3 protein. This sample has about 560,000 distinct CDR3 sequences, with about 16% found just once. As to time point: newly diagnosed GD, antithyroid drugs for less than 3 months. There was RNA extracted from PBMCs, and the TCR library was made from it. This sample stems from a study of regulatory T cells in long-lasting Graves disease. CDR3 length: 17 amino acids. V lost 5 bases to trimming and J lost 14 bases, with 31 bases between them. CDR1 SGHAT and CDR2 FQNNGV come from the germline V gene. The same specimen was also included in a second study, on T cells in Graves' hyperthyroidism and ophthalmopathy.

The rearrangement joins TRBV11-2 to TRBJ2-1; maybe TRBD2 (6 bases). The source was peripheral blood mononuclear cells (PBMCs), collected at new diagnosis, from a patient treated with antithyroid drugs. The sequence came from a man aged 18-30 years with Graves disease. CDR3 amino acids: CASSPPSLLAPTTYKFF. CDR3 in DNA: TGTGCCAGCAGCCCTCCCTCCTTACTAGCACCTACAACCTATAAGTTCTTC.